This T cell receptor (beta chain) comes out of a study of human T cells and chemical hapten exposure. Using its own MiXCR run on the RACE reads, TCRdb lists one record per CDR3 protein. The table records roughly 380,000 distinct CDR3 sequences, approximately 5.1% of them present only once. Time point of the sample: pre-sensitization, week 0. Stated treatment: therapeutic diphenylcyclopropenone sensitization with weekly scalp DPC. Suited to DPC and affected by alopecia, the donors ranged from 18 to 70 years old. This clonotype was seen many times. What it binds is unknown. The germline V and J ends were trimmed by 4 bases and 7 bases, with 17 bases remaining between them. CDR3 length equals 15 residues. Regarding the study as a whole: Significantly greater numbers of large CDR3 similarity clusters came from expanded TCRs than from controls. High-frequency TCRs, those above 1 in 1000, stayed the same after DPC sensitization. Patch test score showed a positive correlation with PT1 expanded TCR counts.

The sample was whole blood, taken in connection with sensitization to the hapten diphenylcyclopropenone (DPC). The chain recombines TRBV12-3 or TRBV12-4 with TRBJ2-1; a weak D match, TRBD1 (5 bases). The origin of this receptor is a woman between 50 and 59 years old with alopecia areata. Some clones in this sample may be carry-over from other donors' samples. The CDR3 DNA is TGTGCCAGCAGTTACCGCCTAGACAGTAGAAATGAGCAGTTCTTC. Its protein is CASSYRLDSRNEQFF.